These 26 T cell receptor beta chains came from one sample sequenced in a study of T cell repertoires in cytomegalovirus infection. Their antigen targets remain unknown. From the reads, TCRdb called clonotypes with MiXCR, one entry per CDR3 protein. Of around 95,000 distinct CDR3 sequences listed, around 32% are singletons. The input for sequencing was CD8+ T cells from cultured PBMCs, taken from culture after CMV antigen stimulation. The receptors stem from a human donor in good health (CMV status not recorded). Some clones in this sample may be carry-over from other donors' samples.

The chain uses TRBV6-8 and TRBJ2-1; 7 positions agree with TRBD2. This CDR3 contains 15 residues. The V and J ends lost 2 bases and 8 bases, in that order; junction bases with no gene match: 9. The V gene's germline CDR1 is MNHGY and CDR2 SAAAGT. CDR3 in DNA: TGTGCCAGCAGTTACGATGGCGGGGGAAACGATGAGCAGTTCTTC. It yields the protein CASSYDGGGNDEQFF.

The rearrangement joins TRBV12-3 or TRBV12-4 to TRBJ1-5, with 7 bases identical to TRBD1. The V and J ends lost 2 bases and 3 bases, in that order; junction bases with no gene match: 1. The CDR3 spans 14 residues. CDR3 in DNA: TGTGCCAGCAGTTTACAGGGGGACAATCAGCCCCAGCATTTT. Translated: CASSLQGDNQPQHF.

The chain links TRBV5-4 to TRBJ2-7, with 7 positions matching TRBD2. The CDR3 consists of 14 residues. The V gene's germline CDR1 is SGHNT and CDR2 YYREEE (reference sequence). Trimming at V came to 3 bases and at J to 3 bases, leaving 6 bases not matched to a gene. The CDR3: CASSSGLSHYEQYF. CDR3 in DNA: TGTGCCAGCAGCTCGGGACTATCTCACTACGAGCAGTACTTC.

The CDR3 spells CASSSLGAGPPLHF. CDR3 DNA sequence: TGTGCCAGCAGTTCGCTCGGGGCCGGCCCACCCCTCCACTTT. The V gene is TRBV27, the J gene TRBJ1-6, with D perhaps TRBD1 (5 bases). Trimming removed 4 bases at V and 11 bases at J, with 15 bases between. Germline V lookup: CDR1 MNHEY, CDR2 SMNVEV (reference sequence). The length of the CDR3 is 14 residues.

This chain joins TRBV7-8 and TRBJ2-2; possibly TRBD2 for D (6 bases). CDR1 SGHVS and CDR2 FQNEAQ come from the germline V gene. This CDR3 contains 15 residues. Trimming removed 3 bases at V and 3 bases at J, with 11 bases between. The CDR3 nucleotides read TGTGCCAGCAGCTTGCGGGAACAGGACACCGGGGAGCTGTTTTTT. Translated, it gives CASSLREQDTGELFF.

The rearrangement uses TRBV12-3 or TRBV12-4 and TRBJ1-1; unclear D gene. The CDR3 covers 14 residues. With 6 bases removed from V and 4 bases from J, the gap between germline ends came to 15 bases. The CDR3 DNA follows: TGTGCCAGCAGCGTCGGAGGGATGGGCACTGAAGCTTTCTTT. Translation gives CASSVGGMGTEAFF.

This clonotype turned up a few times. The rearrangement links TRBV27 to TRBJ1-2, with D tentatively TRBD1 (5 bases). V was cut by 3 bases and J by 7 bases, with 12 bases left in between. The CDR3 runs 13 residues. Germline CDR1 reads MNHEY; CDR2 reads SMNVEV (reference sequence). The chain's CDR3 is CASSFSGSGGYTF. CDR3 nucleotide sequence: TGTGCCAGCAGTTTTTCAGGGTCCGGTGGCTACACCTTC.

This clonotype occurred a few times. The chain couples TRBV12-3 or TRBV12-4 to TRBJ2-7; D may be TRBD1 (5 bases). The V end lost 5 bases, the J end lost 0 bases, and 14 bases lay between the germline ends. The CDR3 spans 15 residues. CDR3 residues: CASSAGRQSSYEQYF. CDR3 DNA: TGTGCCAGCAGTGCCGGTCGACAGAGCTCCTACGAGCAGTACTTC.

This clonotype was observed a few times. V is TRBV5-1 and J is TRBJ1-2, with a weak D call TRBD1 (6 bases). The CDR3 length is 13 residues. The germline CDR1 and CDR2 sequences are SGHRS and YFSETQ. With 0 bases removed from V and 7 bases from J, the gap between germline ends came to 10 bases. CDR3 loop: CASSLEGQSGYTF. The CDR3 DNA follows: TGCGCCAGCAGCTTGGAGGGACAAAGTGGCTACACCTTC.

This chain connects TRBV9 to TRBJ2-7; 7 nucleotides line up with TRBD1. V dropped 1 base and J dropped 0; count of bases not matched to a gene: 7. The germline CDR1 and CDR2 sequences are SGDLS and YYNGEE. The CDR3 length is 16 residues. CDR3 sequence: CASSVYGTALSYEQYF. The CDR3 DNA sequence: TGTGCCAGCAGCGTATACGGGACAGCCCTCTCCTACGAGCAGTACTTC.

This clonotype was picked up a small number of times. CDR3 DNA: TGTGCCAGCAGCCCTGGCAGGGGGCTTTTCGAGCAGTACTTC. This sequence encodes CASSPGRGLFEQYF. This chain links TRBV11-3 with TRBJ2-7, with 8 bases aligning to TRBD1. Germline V gene data show CDR1 as SGHNT and CDR2 as YENEEA. J lost 6 bases, V lost 5 bases, and 9 bases had no gene match. There are 14 residues in the CDR3. The whole variable domain, remainder taken from reference TRBV11-3 and TRBJ2-7, is EAGVVQSPRYKIIEKKQPVAFWCNPISGHNTLYWYLQNLGQGPELLIRYENEEAVDDSQLPKDRFSAERLKGVDSTLKIQPAELGDSAVYLCASSPGRGLFEQYFGPGTRLTVT.

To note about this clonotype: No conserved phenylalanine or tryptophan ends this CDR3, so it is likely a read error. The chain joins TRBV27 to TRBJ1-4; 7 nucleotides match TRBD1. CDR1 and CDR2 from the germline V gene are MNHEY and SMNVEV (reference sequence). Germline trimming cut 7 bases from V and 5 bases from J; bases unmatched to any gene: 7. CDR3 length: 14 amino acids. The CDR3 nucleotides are TGTGCCAGCACTAACAGGGGCGAAAATGAAAAACTGTTTTCT. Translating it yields CASTNRGENEKLFS.

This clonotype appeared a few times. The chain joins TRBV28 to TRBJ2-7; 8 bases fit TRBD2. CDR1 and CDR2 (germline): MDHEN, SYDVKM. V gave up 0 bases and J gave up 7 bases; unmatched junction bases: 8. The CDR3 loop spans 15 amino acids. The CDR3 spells CASSLWSRGGGEQYF. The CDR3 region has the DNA TGTGCCAGCAGTTTATGGAGCCGGGGGGGCGGGGAGCAGTACTTC.

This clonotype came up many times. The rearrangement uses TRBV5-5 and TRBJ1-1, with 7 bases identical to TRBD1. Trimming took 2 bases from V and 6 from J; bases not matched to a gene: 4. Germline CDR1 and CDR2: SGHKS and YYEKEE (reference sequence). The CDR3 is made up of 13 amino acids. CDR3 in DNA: TGTGCCAGCAGCTTAACAGGGGAACCTGAAGCTTTCTTT. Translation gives CASSLTGEPEAFF.

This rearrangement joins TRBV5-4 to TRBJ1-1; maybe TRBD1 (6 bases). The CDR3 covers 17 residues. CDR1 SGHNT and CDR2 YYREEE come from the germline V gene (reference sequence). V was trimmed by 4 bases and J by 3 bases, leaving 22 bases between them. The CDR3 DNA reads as TGTGCCAGCAGCCCGGTGGGGGGGCGATTGTTCGACACTGAAGCTTTCTTT. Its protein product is CASSPVGGRLFDTEAFF.

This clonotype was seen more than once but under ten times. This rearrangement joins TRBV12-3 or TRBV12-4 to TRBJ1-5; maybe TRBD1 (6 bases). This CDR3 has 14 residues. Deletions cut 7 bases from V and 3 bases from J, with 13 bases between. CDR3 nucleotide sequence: TGTGCCAGCAAGGACAGCAACTCCAATCAGCCCCAGCATTTT. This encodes CASKDSNSNQPQHF.

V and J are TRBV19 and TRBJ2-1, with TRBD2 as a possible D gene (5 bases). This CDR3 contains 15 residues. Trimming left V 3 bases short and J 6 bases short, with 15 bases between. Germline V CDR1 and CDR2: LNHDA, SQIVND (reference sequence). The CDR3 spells CASSMSSGNSNEQFF. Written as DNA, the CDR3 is TGTGCCAGTAGTATGTCTTCCGGGAATTCCAATGAGCAGTTCTTC.

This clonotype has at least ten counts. The CDR3 DNA is TGTGCCAGCAGTCCCGACAGGCATAGCAATCAGCCCCAGCATTTT. It yields the protein CASSPDRHSNQPQHF. The chain has TRBV12-3 or TRBV12-4 and TRBJ1-5, with D perhaps TRBD1 (6 bases). With 5 bases removed from V and 0 bases from J, the gap between germline ends came to 11 bases. The CDR3 runs 15 residues.

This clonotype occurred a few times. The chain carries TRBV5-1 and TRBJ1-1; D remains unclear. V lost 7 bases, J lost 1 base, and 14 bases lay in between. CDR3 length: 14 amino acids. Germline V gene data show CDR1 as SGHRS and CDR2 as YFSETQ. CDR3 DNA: TGCGCCAGCCGCGACGGCCTGGGGAACACTGAAGCTTTCTTT. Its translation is CASRDGLGNTEAFF.

Here the CDR3 DNA reads TGTGCCAGCAGCCTTAGTTCCCTTGACAGCGAAGCTTTCTTT. Translation gives CASSLSSLDSEAFF. This chain joins TRBV7-6 and TRBJ1-1; D perhaps matches TRBD1 (5 bases). The CDR3 totals 14 residues. Per the germline V gene, CDR1 is SGHVS and CDR2 is FNYEAQ. Trimming left V 5 bases short and J 8 bases short, with 18 bases between.

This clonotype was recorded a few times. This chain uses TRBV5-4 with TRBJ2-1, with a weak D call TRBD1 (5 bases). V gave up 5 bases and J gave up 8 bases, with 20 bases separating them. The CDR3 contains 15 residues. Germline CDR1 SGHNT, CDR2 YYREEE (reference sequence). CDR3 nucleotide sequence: TGTGCCAGCAGTCGGATAAGTTTGGGGCAGTATGAGCAGTTCTTC. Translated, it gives CASSRISLGQYEQFF.

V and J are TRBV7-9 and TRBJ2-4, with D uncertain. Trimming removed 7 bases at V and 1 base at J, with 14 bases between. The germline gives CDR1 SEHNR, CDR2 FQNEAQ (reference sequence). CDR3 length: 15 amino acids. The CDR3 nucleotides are TGTGCCAGCACCACCTCCACAACCGCCAAAAACATTCAGTACTTC. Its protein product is CASTTSTTAKNIQYF.

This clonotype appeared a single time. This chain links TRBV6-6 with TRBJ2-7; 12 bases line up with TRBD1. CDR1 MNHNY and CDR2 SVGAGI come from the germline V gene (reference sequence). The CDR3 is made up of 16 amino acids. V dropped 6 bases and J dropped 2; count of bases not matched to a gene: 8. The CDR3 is CASRVTGTGGTYEQYF. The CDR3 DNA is TGTGCCAGCAGAGTTACCGGGACAGGGGGCACCTACGAGCAGTACTTC.

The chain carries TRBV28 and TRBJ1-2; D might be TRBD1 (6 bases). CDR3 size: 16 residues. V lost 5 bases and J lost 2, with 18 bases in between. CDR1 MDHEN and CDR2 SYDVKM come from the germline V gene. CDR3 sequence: CASSDPGHARNYGYTF. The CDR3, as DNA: TGTGCCAGCAGTGATCCGGGACACGCTCGGAACTATGGCTACACCTTC.

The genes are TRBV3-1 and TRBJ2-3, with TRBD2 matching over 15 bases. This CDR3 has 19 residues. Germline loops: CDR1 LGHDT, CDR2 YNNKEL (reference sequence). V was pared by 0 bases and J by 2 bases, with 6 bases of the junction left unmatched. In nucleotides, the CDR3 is TGTGCCAGCAGCCAAGATCGGTGGACTAGCGGGGGGGACACAGATACGCAGTATTTT. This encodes CASSQDRWTSGGDTDTQYF.

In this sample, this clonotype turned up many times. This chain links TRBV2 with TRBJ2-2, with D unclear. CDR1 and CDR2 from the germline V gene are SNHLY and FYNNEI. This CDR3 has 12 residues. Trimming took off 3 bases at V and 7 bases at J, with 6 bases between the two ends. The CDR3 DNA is TGTGCCAGCAGTGACTGGAGCGGGGAGCTGTTTTTT. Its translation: CASSDWSGELFF.